This TCR beta chain came from a study of T-cell reconstitution after alpha-beta-depleted transplantation in children. This CDR3 comprises 14 residues. The V gene end was trimmed by 5 bases and the J gene end by 7 bases; junction bases not matched to a gene: 7. Germline V gives CDR1 DFQATT, CDR2 SNEGSKA (reference sequence). This clonotype showed up many times. The library targeted TCRbeta and was prepared with unique molecular identifiers. TCRdb passed the PCR reads through MiXCR, listing each CDR3 protein once. The data show 70,000 to 100,000 distinct CDR3 sequences, 12% seen once. The receptor was isolated from a human donor who donated a stem cell graft to a child with inherited bone marrow failure. The starting material was PBMCs from the stem cell graft donor, obtained from the stem cell graft. The J gene is TRBJ2-1, the V gene TRBV20-1; 11 bases fit TRBD2. The CDR3 DNA sequence: TGCAGTGCTCGATCGGGACTAGCGGAGAATGAGCAGTTCTTC. Translation: CSARSGLAENEQFF.